This TCR beta chain originates from a study of blood T cell repertoires in COVID-19. Study details: Sources were T cells, B-cell-depleted T cells, or PBMCs; the material itself was cDNA or gDNA.

The V end was cut by 4 bases, the J end by 3 bases, with 17 bases between. Germline CDR1 is SGHRS and CDR2 is YFSETQ. This CDR3 contains 15 residues. Data came from immunoSEQ multiplex PCR; TCRdb stores just in-frame clones and leaves some out. The sample consists of some 310,000 clones, 87% of them appearing once. The sequenced sample was peripheral blood. The chain has TRBV5-1 and TRBJ2-7; maybe TRBD1 (5 bases). The receptor was derived from a man aged 45 to 65 with active or convalescent COVID-19. The CDR3 DNA is TGCGCCAGCAGCCCGAGGCAGGGCCCGAACTACGAGCAGTACTTC. This codes for CASSPRQGPNYEQYF.